This T cell receptor beta chain was captured in a study of blood T cell repertoires in COVID-19. Sequencing was performed with immunoSEQ multiplex PCR; in TCRdb, only in-frame clones are kept and a portion is missing. The profile shows 150,000 to 200,000 clones, approximately 86% of them singletons. Germline CDR1 reads MDHEN; CDR2 reads SYDVKM. The CDR3 consists of 14 residues. The J segment lost 3 bases and the V segment lost 7 bases, leaving 9 bases of the junction unmatched. The receptor's source is a woman aged 55-69 years who had recovered from COVID-19. The sample taken for sequencing was peripheral blood. The chain carries TRBV28 and TRBJ2-7, with TRBD2 identical over 7 bases. CDR3 sequence (DNA): TGTGCCAGCACGGGGGGTCCTGGCGGCTACGAGCAGTACTTC. It encodes CASTGGPGGYEQYF.